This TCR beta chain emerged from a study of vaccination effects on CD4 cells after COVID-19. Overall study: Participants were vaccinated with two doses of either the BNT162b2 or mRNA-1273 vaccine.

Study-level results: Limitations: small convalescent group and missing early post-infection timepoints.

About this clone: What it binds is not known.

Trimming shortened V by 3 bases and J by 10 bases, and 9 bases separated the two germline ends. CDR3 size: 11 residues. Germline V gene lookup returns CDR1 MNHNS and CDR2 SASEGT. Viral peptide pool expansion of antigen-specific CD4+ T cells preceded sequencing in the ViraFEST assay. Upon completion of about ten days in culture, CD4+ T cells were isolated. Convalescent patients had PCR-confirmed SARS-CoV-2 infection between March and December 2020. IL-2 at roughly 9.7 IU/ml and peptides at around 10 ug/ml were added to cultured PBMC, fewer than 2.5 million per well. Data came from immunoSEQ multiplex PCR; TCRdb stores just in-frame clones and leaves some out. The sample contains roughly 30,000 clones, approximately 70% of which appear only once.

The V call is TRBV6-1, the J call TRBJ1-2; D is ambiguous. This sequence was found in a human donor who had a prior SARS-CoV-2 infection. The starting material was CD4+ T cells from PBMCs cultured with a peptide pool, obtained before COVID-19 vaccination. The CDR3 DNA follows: TGTGCCAGCAGTGATTATATGGTCTACACCTTC. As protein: CASSDYMVYTF.